Following are 5 T cell receptor beta chains from one sample sequenced in a study of shared clonotypes between healthy human individuals. Profiled with immunoSEQ multiplex PCR; TCRdb holds only in-frame clones, not every one. The sample yields 980,000 or so clones, approximately 76% seen once. Material for sequencing was memory CD4+ T cells sorted from blood. This sample's subset: CD45RA-negative fraction. The source of these receptors is a man aged 18 to 30 in good health.

This clone has only a few counts. This rearrangement joins TRBV30 to TRBJ1-1; D gene ambiguous. The CDR3 runs to 12 residues. Germline V CDR1 and CDR2: GTSNPN, SVGIG (reference sequence). The V and J ends lost 2 bases and 5 bases respectively, with 9 bases between them. CDR3 loop: CAWSHGLTEAFF. The CDR3 nucleotides read TGTGCCTGGAGTCATGGCCTTACTGAAGCTTTCTTT. Supplemented by reference TRBV30 and TRBJ1-1, the full variable domain reads SQTIHQWPATLVQPVGSPLSLECTVEGTSNPNLYWYRQAAGRGLQLLFYSVGIGQISSEVPQNLSASRPQDRQFILSSKKLLLSDSGFYLCAWSHGLTEAFFGQGTRLTVV.

The chain carries TRBV14 and TRBJ1-2; TRBD1 is a possible D gene (5 bases). CDR3 length equals 14 residues. Germline CDR1 and CDR2: SGHDN and FVKESK. The ends were cut back, 9 bases at V and 1 base at J, with 15 bases in the middle. In nucleotides, the CDR3 is TGTGCCAGGAATATCAGGGAAGGTAACTATGGCTACACCTTC. Translating it yields CARNIREGNYGYTF.

This clone has just a few counts. This rearrangement joins TRBV2 to TRBJ1-2; the D is unclear. The CDR3 contains 13 residues. V dropped 8 bases and J dropped 0 bases, with 10 bases sitting between them. Germline CDR1 is SNHLY and CDR2 is FYNNEI. CDR3 sequence reads: CASVTAPNYGYTF. The CDR3 DNA reads TGTGCCAGCGTTACAGCTCCTAACTATGGCTACACCTTC.

The chain's CDR3 is CASSLRGGTFYNEQFF. The CDR3 DNA reads TGTGCCAGCAGTTTAAGGGGCGGGACCTTCTACAATGAGCAGTTCTTC. The chain is built from TRBV27 and TRBJ2-1, with D perhaps matching TRBD2 (6 bases). The CDR3 contains 16 residues. Germline V lookup: CDR1 MNHEY, CDR2 SMNVEV (reference sequence). The ends were cut back, 2 bases at V and 3 bases at J, with 14 bases in the middle.

V and J are TRBV6-6 and TRBJ2-1; D not certain. The CDR3 is 11 amino acids. The ends were cut back, 7 bases at V and 6 bases at J, with 7 bases in the middle. Germline CDR1 is MNHNY and CDR2 is SVGAGI (reference sequence). Written as DNA, the CDR3 is TGTGCCAGCAACTGGGGCAATGAGCAGTTCTTC. This gives the protein CASNWGNEQFF.